This T cell receptor (beta chain) was sequenced in a study of T-cell reconstitution after alpha-beta-depleted transplantation in children. Study-level findings and limits: Several hundred graft clones that had expanded were reportedly the source of alpha-beta T cells about two months after transplant.

Molecular barcoding with unique molecular identifiers was used for the TCRbeta library. TCRdb passed the PCR reads through MiXCR, listing each CDR3 protein once. The sample has 600,000 to 800,000 distinct CDR3 sequences; roughly 14% are singletons. The CDR3 is made up of 15 amino acids. V dropped 6 bases and J dropped 0 bases, with 14 bases sitting between them. Worth noting for this clonotype: Its antigen remains unidentified.

Here the sequenced sample was PBMCs, taken before TCRalphabeta/CD19-depleted stem cell transplant. The clonotype originates from a girl aged 2 to 9 with congenital amegakaryocytic thrombocytopenia, due to receive a stem cell transplant. The chain carries TRBV12-3 or TRBV12-4 and TRBJ2-5; D remains ambiguous. The CDR3 DNA reads as TGTGCCAGCAGACCCGGGCACCTGTACCAAGAGACCCAGTACTTC. This translates into CASRPGHLYQETQYF.